Listed below are T cell receptor beta chains from one sample, sequenced in a study of T cells in Graves' hyperthyroidism and ophthalmopathy. TCRdb re-called the multiplex PCR reads through MiXCR, storing one row per CDR3 protein. The sample includes fewer than 900,000 distinct CDR3 sequences, 15% to 20% of them seen just once. The sequencing input was blood. The receptor set was obtained from a man aged 18-30 years with Graves' hyperthyroidism. The CDR3 runs from the conserved cysteine through the conserved F or W. Each record gives: V gene, D gene, clone size, J gene, CDR3 DNA, CDR3 protein. The D gene is left open where the match is weak. Where a row states a size, it is once, few, many or the class of an expanded clone; other rows omit it.

>TRBV5-1|NA|few|TRBJ1-1
TGCGCCAGCAGCCGTGACAGCGGAGCTGAAGCTTTCTTT
CASSRDSGAEAFF
>TRBV29-1|NA|NA|TRBJ2-3
TGCAGCGTTGGAACTAGTGGTAATACGCAGTATTTT
CSVGTSGNTQYF
>TRBV30|TRBD2|many|TRBJ2-1
TGTGCCTGGAGTGTACTCGGACTAGCGGGAGTCAATGAGCAGTTCTTC
CAWSVLGLAGVNEQFF
>TRBV10-3|NA|NA|TRBJ1-1
TGTGCCATCACCCCCACGGGGGCAGGGACTGAAGCTTTCTTT
CAITPTGAGTEAFF
>TRBV19|NA|NA|TRBJ2-7
TGTGCCAGTAGTATTCAGGTATCAACCTACGAGCAGTACTTC
CASSIQVSTYEQYF
>TRBV20-1|NA|NA|TRBJ2-7
TGCAGTGCCAGTGGGGGGAGCGAGTGGGCTTTCTACGAGCAGTACTTC
CSASGGSEWAFYEQYF
>TRBV28|NA|NA|TRBJ2-2
TGTGCCGGCTCCCGCCAGGGCCGCACCGGGGAGCTGTTTTTT
CAGSRQGRTGELFF
>TRBV12-5|TRBD2|NA|TRBJ2-1
TGTGCTAGTGGTTCCGGGACTAGCGGCTACAATGAGCAGTTCTTC
CASGSGTSGYNEQFF
>TRBV20-1|TRBD2|many|TRBJ2-1
TGCAGTGCTAGAGAACCCACTAGCGGACGCAATGAGCAGTTCTTC
CSAREPTSGRNEQFF
>TRBV28|NA|many|TRBJ1-1
TGTGCCAGCAGTTCCCTGATGAACACTGAAGCTTTCTTT
CASSSLMNTEAFF
>TRBV18|NA|NA|TRBJ2-5
TGTGCCAGCGCCTCCCACGGGGTCCCAAAAGAGACCCAGTACTTC
CASASHGVPKETQYF
>TRBV20-1|TRBD2|NA|TRBJ2-7
TGCAGTGCCCCGGCCGGGGTGAGCGGGAGTTGGTACGAGCAGTACTTC
CSAPAGVSGSWYEQYF
>TRBV27|NA|many|TRBJ1-2
TGTGCCAGCAGTTTATCGTGGGGGGGCTATGGCTACACCTTC
CASSLSWGGYGYTF
>TRBV20-1|NA|many|TRBJ2-7
TGCAGTGCCCGGGGGCTAGCGGCCGACTACGAGCAGTACTTC
CSARGLAADYEQYF
>TRBV12-3/TRBV12-4|NA|many|TRBJ2-1
TGTGCCAGCAGCTTAGGATTAGCGTCCTACAATGAGCAGTTCTTC
CASSLGLASYNEQFF
>TRBV5-4|NA|few|TRBJ1-2
TGTGCCAGCAGCTTGTTGAAGGGGATCTATGGCTACACCTTC
CASSLLKGIYGYTF
>TRBV4-1|TRBD2|NA|TRBJ2-7
TGCGCCAGCAGCCGTAGGGGGGCTAGCGGGAGTGGCGAGCAGTACTTC
CASSRRGASGSGEQYF
>TRBV5-5|NA|many|TRBJ2-7
TGTGCCAGCAGCACCATGCGGGACAGCTTCCTCTACGAGCAGTACTTC
CASSTMRDSFLYEQYF
>TRBV2|NA|few|TRBJ1-2
TGTGCCAGCAGTAGGACAGCCGGGGGTAATGCTAACTATGGCTACACCTTC
CASSRTAGGNANYGYTF
>TRBV6-2/TRBV6-3|NA|many|TRBJ2-1
TGTGCCAGCATGTTTCTGGGAGTTGGTGAGCAGTTCTTC
CASMFLGVGEQFF
>TRBV7-9|NA|few|TRBJ2-7
TGTGCCAGCAGCGAAGGAGGGCCGACAGAAATCTCCTACGAGCAGTACTTC
CASSEGGPTEISYEQYF
>TRBV11-2|NA|many|TRBJ2-7
TGTGCCAGCAGCCGATTAGGCGCGACGATTTTCGAGCAGTACTTC
CASSRLGATIFEQYF
>TRBV5-1|TRBD1|NA|TRBJ1-3
TGCGCCAGCAGCTTGATGGTAGGACAGGCGAACTCTGGAAACACCATATATTTT
CASSLMVGQANSGNTIYF
>TRBV10-3|NA|few|TRBJ2-3
TGTGCCATCGCCTCCCTTGATAGTGATCCCGGCACAGATACGCAGTATTTT
CAIASLDSDPGTDTQYF
>TRBV28|TRBD2|few|TRBJ2-7
TGTGCCAGCAGCGCCACCCCAACTGGCGGGAGGGCCCGAGAGCAGTACTTC
CASSATPTGGRAREQYF
>TRBV10-1|NA|many|TRBJ2-3
TGCGCCAGTCCTAGGCGGCAGAGGCCCACAGATACGCAGTATTTT
CASPRRQRPTDTQYF
>TRBV4-2|NA|NA|TRBJ2-2
TGTGCCAGCAGTGGAATTGACAGTGGGAACACCGGGGAGCTGTTTTTT
CASSGIDSGNTGELFF
>TRBV4-2|NA|few|TRBJ1-2
TGTGCCAGCAGCCAACTTTCCTCAGCGAACTATGGCTACACCTTC
CASSQLSSANYGYTF
>TRBV5-1|NA|NA|TRBJ2-1
TGCGCCAGCAGCTTAGCATCCCCCTCCAATGAGCAGTTCTTC
CASSLASPSNEQFF
>TRBV9|NA|NA|TRBJ2-5
TGTGCCAGCAGCGCGACTAGTTCCGAGACCCAGTACTTC
CASSATSSETQYF
>TRBV6-1|NA|few|TRBJ1-1
TGTGCCAGCAGTCGAAGAACTGAGGACACTGAAGCTTTCTTT
CASSRRTEDTEAFF
>TRBV7-6|TRBD2|few|TRBJ2-3
TGTGCCAGCAGCTTAGACGTTCCGGGAGGGGAAGATACGCAGTATTTT
CASSLDVPGGEDTQYF
>TRBV7-9|TRBD2|few|TRBJ2-1
TGTGCCAGCAGCTCCCCCCGGGGGGGGAATGAGCAGTTCTTC
CASSSPRGGNEQFF
>TRBV25-1|NA|many|TRBJ2-5
TGTGCCAGCAGTGAATCCCCGGACGGTCCCGTCGGTACCCAGTACTTC
CASSESPDGPVGTQYF
>TRBV10-2|NA|few|TRBJ1-5
TGCGCCAGCAGTGTGGGGGGAAACAATCAGCCCCAGCATTTT
CASSVGGNNQPQHF
>TRBV5-1|NA|many|TRBJ2-3
TGCGCCAGCAGCGCGGAACCGGGACAAAGTGCAGATACGCAGTATTTT
CASSAEPGQSADTQYF
>TRBV10-3|TRBD2|few|TRBJ2-7
TGTGCCGCCGGGGGGGGCGTTTCCTACGAGCAGTACTTC
CAAGGGVSYEQYF
>TRBV10-3|NA|NA|TRBJ1-2
TGTGCCATAAGGGACGGAGGGATTATTAACTATGGCTACACCTTC
CAIRDGGIINYGYTF
>TRBV11-3|TRBD2|many|TRBJ2-1
TGTGCCAGCAGCTGGAGACTAGCGGGGTACAATGAGCAGTTCTTC
CASSWRLAGYNEQFF
>TRBV10-3|NA|few|TRBJ1-5
TGTGCCATCAGTGTGACAGCCCCTAGTACCAATCAGCCCCAGCATTTT
CAISVTAPSTNQPQHF
>TRBV11-3|TRBD2|NA|TRBJ2-5
TGTGCCAGCAGCCGGACCGGACTAGCGGGAGAATTAAGAGAGACCCAGTACTTC
CASSRTGLAGELRETQYF
>TRBV5-6|NA|NA|TRBJ2-7
TGTGCCAGCAGCCCAGGGGGGACGTCCTACGAGCAGTACTTC
CASSPGGTSYEQYF
>TRBV4-3|TRBD2|NA|TRBJ2-1
TGCGCCAGCAGCCGCCGGACTAGATCCAATGAGCAGTTCTTC
CASSRRTRSNEQFF
>TRBV20-1|NA|many|TRBJ2-3
TGCAGTGCTGCCAGACTAAGAAGCACAGATACGCAGTATTTT
CSAARLRSTDTQYF
>TRBV3-1|NA|many|TRBJ2-1
TGTGCCATCGGAGGAGGGCCCAATGAGCAGTTCTTC
CAIGGGPNEQFF
>TRBV12-3/TRBV12-4|NA|many|TRBJ2-7
TGTGCCAGCAGCCCTGGACCGGGACGGTCCTACGAGCAGTACTTC
CASSPGPGRSYEQYF
>TRBV2|NA|few|TRBJ2-5
TGTGCCAGCAGCAAAGAACAGGGCCCTGAGACCCAGTACTTC
CASSKEQGPETQYF
>TRBV20-1|NA|few|TRBJ2-1
TGCAGTGCTAGAGATCCCCCTAGGTGGCGCAATGAGCAGTTCTTC
CSARDPPRWRNEQFF
>TRBV18|TRBD1|many|TRBJ2-4
TGTGCCAGCTCACAGGACAGGGGAGGCAAAAACATTCAGTACTTC
CASSQDRGGKNIQYF